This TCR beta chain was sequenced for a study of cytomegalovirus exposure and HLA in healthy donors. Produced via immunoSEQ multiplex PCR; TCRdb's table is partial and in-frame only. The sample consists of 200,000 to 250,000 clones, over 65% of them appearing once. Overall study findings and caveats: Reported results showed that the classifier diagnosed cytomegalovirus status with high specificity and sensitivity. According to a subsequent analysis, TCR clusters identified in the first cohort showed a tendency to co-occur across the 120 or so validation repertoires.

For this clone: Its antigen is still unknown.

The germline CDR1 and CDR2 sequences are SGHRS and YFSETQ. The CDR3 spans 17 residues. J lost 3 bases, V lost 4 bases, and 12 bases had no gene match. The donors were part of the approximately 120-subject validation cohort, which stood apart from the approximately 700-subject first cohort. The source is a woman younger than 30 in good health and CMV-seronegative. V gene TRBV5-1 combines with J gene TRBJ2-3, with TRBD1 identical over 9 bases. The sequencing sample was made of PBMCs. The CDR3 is CASSPGQGTFSTDTQYF. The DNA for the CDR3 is TGCGCCAGCAGCCCGGGACAGGGTACCTTTTCAACAGATACGCAGTATTTT.